The present T cell receptor beta chain was sequenced within a study of blood T cell repertoires in COVID-19. Study-wide context: Nucleic acid was either cDNA or gDNA, and it came from T cells, B-cell-depleted T cells, or PBMCs.

CDR1 and CDR2 from the germline V gene are MNHEY and SVGAGI. Trimming removed 5 bases at V and 1 base at J, with 13 bases between. The CDR3 is 15 amino acids. This table comes from immunoSEQ multiplex PCR, and its TCRdb copy is limited to in-frame clones, with some not included. The table has 45,000 to 65,000 clones, about four fifths seen once. The V gene is TRBV6-5, the J gene TRBJ2-3; D might be TRBD2 (6 bases). Material for sequencing was peripheral blood. The sequence was obtained from a woman of 80 years or more with COVID-19, enrolled during active disease. This CDR3 is CASSIAVVRTDTQYF. The CDR3 coding sequence is TGTGCCAGCAGTATAGCGGTTGTCCGCACAGATACGCAGTATTTT.